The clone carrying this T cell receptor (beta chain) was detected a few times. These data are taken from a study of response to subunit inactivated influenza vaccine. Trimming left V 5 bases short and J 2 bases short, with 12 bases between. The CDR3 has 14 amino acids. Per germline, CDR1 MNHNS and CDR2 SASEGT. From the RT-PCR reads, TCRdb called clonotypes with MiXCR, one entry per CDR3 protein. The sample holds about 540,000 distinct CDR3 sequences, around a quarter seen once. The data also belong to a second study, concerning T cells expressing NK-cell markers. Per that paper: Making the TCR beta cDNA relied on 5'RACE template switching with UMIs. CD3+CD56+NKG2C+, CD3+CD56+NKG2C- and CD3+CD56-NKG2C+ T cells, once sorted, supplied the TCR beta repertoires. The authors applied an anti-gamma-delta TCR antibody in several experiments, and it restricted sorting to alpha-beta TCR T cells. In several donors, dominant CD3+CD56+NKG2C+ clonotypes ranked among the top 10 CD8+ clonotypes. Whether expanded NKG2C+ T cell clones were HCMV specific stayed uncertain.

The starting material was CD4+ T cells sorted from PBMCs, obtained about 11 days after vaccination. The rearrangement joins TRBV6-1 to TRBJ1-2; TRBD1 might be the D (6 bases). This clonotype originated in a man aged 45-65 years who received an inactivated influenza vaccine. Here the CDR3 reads CASSTRTGNYGYTF. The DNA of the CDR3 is TGTGCCAGCAGTACACGTACAGGGAACTATGGCTACACCTTC.